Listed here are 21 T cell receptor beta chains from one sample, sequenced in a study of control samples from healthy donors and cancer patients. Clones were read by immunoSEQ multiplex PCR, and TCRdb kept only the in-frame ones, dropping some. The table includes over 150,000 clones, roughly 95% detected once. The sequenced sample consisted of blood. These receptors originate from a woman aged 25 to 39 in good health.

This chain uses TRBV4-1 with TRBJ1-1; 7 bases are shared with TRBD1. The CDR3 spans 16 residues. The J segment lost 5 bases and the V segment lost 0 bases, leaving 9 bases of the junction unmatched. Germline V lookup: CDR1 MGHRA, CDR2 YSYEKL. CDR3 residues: CASSQDATGDGTEAFF. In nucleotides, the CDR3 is TGCGCCAGCAGCCAAGACGCAACAGGGGATGGAACTGAAGCTTTCTTT.

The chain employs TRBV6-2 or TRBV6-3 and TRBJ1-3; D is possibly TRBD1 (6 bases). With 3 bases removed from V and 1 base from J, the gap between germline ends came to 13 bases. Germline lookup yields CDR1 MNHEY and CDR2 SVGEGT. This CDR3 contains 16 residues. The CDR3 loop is CASSYWGRVSGNTIYF. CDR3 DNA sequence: TGTGCCAGCAGTTATTGGGGGCGCGTTTCTGGAAACACCATATATTTT.

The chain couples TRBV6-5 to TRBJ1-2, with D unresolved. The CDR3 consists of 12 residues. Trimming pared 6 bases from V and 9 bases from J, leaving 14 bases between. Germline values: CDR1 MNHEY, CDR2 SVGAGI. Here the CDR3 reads CASSAVSWRYTF. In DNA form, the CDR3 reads TGTGCCAGCAGCGCCGTATCCTGGCGCTACACCTTC.

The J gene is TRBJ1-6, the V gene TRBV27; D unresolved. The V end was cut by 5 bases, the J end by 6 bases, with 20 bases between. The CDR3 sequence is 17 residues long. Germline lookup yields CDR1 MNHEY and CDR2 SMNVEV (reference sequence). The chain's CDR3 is CASSPMGVRGTNSPLHF. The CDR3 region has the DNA TGTGCCAGCAGTCCTATGGGAGTACGGGGAACTAATTCACCCCTCCACTTT.

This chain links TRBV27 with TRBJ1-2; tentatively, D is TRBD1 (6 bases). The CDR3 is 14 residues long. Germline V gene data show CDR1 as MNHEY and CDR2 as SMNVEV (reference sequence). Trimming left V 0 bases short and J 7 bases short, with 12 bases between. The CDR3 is CASSLSGGPSGYTF. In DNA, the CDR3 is TGTGCCAGCAGTTTATCGGGGGGGCCCTCTGGCTACACCTTC.

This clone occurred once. The CDR3 sequence: CASSQLGLAGVSRIEQFF. The CDR3 coding sequence is TGCGCCAGCAGCCAACTGGGACTAGCGGGAGTCTCACGAATTGAGCAGTTCTTC. The chain has TRBV4-1 and TRBJ2-1, with 14 positions matching TRBD2. Unmatched junction bases numbered 12, after V lost 2 bases and J lost 9 bases. Germline CDR1 reads MGHRA; CDR2 reads YSYEKL. This CDR3 contains 18 residues.

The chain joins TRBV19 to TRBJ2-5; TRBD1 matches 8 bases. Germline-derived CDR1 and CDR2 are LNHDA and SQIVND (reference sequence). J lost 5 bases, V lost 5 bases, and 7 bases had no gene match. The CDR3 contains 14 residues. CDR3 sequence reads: CASSVRGRRETQYF. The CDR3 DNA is TGTGCCAGTAGTGTCAGGGGGCGCCGGGAGACCCAGTACTTC.

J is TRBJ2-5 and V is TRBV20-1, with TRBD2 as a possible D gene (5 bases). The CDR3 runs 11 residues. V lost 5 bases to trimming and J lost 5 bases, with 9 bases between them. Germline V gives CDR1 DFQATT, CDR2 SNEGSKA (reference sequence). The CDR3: CSALRVETQYF. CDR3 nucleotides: TGCAGTGCTCTGCGGGTCGAGACCCAGTACTTC.

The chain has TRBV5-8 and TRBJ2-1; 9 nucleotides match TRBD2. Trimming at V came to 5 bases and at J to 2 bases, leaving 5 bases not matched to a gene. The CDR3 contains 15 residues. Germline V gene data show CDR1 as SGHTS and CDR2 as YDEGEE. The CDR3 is CASRDLAGPYNEQFF. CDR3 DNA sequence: TGTGCCAGCAGGGATCTAGCGGGGCCCTACAATGAGCAGTTCTTC.

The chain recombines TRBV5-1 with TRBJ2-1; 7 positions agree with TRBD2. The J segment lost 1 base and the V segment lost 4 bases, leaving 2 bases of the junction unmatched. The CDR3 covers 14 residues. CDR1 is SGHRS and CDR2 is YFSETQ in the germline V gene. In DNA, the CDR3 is TGCGCCAGCAGCCTGGGACTATCCTACAATGAGCAGTTCTTC. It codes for CASSLGLSYNEQFF.

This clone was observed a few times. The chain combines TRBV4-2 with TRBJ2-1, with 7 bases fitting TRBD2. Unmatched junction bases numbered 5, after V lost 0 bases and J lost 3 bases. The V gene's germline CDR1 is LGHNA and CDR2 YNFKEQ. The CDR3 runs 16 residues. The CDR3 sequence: CASSQDPAGIYNEQFF. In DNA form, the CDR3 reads TGTGCCAGCAGCCAAGACCCAGCGGGGATCTACAATGAGCAGTTCTTC.

CDR3 sequence (DNA): TGTGCCAGCAGCCAGGCCGGACAGGGATCTAACTATGGCTACACCTTC. Amino acids: CASSQAGQGSNYGYTF. V usage is TRBV7-9 and J usage is TRBJ1-2; 8 nucleotides align to TRBD1. Germline assignment: CDR1 SEHNR and CDR2 FQNEAQ (reference sequence). The CDR3 length is 16 residues. With 5 bases clipped from V and 0 bases from J, the junction kept 8 bases outside the gene matches.

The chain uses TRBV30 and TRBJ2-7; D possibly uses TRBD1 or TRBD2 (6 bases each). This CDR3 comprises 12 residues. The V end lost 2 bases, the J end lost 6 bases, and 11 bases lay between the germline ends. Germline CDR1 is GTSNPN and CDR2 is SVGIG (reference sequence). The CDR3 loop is CAWSRGGGEQYF. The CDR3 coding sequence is TGTGCCTGGAGTAGAGGAGGGGGCGAGCAGTACTTC.

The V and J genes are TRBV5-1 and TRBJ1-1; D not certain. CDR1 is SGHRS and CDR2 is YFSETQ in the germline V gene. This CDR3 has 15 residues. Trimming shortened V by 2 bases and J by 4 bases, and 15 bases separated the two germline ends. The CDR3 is CASSFQPGEGTEAFF. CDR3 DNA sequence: TGCGCCAGCAGCTTCCAGCCGGGCGAGGGCACTGAAGCTTTCTTT.

CDR3 nucleotide sequence: TGTGCCAGCAGTTCCGGGACAGGGGGCGGGTACGAGCAGTACTTC. It yields the protein CASSSGTGGGYEQYF. This chain joins TRBV2 and TRBJ2-7, with 12 bases fitting TRBD1. The ends lost 5 bases at V and 4 bases at J; junction bases unmatched: 6. CDR3 length equals 15 residues. Germline values: CDR1 SNHLY, CDR2 FYNNEI.

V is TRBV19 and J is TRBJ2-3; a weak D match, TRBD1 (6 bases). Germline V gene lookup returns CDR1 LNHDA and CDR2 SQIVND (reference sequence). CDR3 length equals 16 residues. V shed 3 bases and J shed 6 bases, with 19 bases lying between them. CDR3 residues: CASSILGGQGTDTQYF. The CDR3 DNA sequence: TGTGCCAGTAGTATTCTAGGTGGGCAGGGGACGGATACGCAGTATTTT.

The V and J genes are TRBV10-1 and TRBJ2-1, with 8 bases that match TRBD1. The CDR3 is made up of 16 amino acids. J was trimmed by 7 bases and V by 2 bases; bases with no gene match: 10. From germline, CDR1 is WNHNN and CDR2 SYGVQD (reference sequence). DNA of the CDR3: TGCGCCAGCAGTGAGCACCGGGTTACAGGGGGAAATGAGCAGTTCTTC. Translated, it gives CASSEHRVTGGNEQFF.

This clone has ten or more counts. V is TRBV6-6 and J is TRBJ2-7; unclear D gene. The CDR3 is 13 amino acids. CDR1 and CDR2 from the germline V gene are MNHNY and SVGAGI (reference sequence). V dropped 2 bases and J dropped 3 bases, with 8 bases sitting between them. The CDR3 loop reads CASSYASHYEQYF. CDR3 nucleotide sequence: TGTGCCAGCAGTTACGCCAGTCACTACGAGCAGTACTTC.

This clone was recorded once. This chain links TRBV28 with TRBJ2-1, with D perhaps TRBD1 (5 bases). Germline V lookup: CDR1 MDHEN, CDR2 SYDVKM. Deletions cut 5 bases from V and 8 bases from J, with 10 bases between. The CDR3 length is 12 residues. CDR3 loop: CASSKVGDEQFF. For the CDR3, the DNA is TGTGCCAGCAGTAAAGTAGGGGATGAGCAGTTCTTC. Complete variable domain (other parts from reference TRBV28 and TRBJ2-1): DVKVTQSSRYLVKRTGEKVFLECVQDMDHENMFWYRQDPGLGLRLIYFSYDVKMKEKGDIPEGYSVSREKKERFSLILESASTNQTSMYLCASSKVGDEQFFGPGTRLTVL.

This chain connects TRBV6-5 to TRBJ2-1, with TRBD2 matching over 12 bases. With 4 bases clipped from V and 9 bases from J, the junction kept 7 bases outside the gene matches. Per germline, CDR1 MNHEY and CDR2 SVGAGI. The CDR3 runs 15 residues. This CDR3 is CASSFRASGRGEQFF. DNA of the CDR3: TGTGCCAGCAGTTTTCGGGCTAGCGGGAGGGGTGAGCAGTTCTTC.

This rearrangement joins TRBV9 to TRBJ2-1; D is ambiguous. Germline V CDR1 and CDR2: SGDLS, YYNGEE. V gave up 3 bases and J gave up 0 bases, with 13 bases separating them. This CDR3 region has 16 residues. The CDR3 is CASSANLVSSYNEQFF. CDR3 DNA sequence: TGTGCCAGCAGCGCGAACCTAGTGTCCTCCTACAATGAGCAGTTCTTC.